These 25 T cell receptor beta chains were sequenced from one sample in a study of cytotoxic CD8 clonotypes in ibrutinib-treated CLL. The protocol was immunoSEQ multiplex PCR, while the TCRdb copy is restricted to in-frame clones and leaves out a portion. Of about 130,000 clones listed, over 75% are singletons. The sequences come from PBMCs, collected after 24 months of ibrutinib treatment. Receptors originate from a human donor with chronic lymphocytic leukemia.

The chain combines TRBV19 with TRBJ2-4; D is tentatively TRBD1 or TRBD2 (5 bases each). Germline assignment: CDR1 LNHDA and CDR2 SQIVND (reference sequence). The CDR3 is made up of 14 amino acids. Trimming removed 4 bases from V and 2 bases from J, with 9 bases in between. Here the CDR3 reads CASSRDGTKNIQYF. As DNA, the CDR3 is TGTGCCAGTAGTAGGGACGGGACCAAAAACATTCAGTACTTC. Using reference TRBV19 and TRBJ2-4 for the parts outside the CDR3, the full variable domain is DGGITQSPKYLFRKEGQNVTLSCEQNLNHDAMYWYRQDPGQGLRLIYYSQIVNDFQKGDIAEGYSVSREKKESFPLTVTSAQKNPTAFYLCASSRDGTKNIQYFGAGTRLSVL.

CDR3 in amino acids: CASSLDRFNEQFF. CDR3 nucleotide sequence: TGTGCCAGCAGCTTAGACCGTTTTAATGAGCAGTTCTTC. The rearrangement joins TRBV7-2 to TRBJ2-1; D not certain. Trimming took off 1 base at V and 7 bases at J, with 8 bases between the two ends. The CDR3 consists of 13 residues. The germline V gene encodes CDR1 SGHTA and CDR2 FQGNSA.

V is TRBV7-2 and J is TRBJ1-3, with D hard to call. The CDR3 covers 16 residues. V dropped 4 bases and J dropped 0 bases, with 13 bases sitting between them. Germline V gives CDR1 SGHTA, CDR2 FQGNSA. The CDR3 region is CASSSSGSSSGNTIYF. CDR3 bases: TGTGCCAGCAGCTCTTCGGGTTCGAGCTCTGGAAACACCATATATTTT.

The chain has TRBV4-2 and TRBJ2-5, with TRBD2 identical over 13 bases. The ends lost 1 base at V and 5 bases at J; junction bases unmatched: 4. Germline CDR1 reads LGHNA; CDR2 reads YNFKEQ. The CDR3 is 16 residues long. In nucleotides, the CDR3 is TGTGCCAGCAGCCAAGGGACTAGCGGGAGCCATGAGACCCAGTACTTC. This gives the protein CASSQGTSGSHETQYF.

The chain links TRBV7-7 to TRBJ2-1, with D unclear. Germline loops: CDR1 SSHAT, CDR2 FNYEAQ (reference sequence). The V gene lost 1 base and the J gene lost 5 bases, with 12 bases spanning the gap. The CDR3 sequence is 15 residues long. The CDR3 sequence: CASSLGPEPNNEQFF. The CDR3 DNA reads TGTGCCAGCAGCTTAGGCCCGGAGCCCAACAATGAGCAGTTCTTC.

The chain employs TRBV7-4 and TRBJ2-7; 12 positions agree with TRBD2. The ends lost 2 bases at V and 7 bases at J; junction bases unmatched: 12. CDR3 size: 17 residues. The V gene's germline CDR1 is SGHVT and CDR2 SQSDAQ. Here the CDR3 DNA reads TGTGCCAGCAGCTTAAGCCCACCTAGCGGGGGGGCGTGGGAGCAGTACTTC. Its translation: CASSLSPPSGGAWEQYF.

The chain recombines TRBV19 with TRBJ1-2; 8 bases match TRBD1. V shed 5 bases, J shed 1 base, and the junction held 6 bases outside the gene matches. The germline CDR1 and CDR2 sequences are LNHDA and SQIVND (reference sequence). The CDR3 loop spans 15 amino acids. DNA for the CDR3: TGTGCCAGTAGTCACAACAGGGGGAGTAACTATGGCTACACCTTC. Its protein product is CASSHNRGSNYGYTF.

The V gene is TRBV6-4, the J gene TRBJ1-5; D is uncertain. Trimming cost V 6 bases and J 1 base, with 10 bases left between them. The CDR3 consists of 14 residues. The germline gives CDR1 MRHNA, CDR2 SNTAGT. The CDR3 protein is CASRDHGSNQPQHF. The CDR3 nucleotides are TGTGCCAGCAGGGACCACGGGAGCAATCAGCCCCAGCATTTT.

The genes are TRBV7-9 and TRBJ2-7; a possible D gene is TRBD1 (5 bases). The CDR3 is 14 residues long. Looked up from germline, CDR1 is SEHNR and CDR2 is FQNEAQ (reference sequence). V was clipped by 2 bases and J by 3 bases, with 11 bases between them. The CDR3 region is CASSLMGQGYEQYF. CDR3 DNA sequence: TGTGCCAGCAGCTTAATGGGTCAGGGCTACGAGCAGTACTTC.

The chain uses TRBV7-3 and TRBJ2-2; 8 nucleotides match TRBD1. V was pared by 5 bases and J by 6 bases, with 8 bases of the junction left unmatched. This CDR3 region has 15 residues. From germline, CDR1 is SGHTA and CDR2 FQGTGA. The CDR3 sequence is CASSQDRGAAGELFF. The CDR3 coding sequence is TGTGCCAGCAGCCAAGACAGGGGAGCGGCCGGGGAGCTGTTTTTT.

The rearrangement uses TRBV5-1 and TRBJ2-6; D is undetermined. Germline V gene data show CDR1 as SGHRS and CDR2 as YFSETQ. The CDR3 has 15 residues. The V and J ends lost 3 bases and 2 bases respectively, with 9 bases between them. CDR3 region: CASSYGPAGANVLTF. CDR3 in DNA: TGCGCCAGCAGCTACGGACCGGCTGGGGCCAACGTCCTGACTTTC. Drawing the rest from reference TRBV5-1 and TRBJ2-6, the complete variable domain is KAGVTQTPRYLIKTRGQQVTLSCSPISGHRSVSWYQQTPGQGLQFLFEYFSETQRNKGNFPGRFSGRQFSNSRSEMNVSTLELGDSALYLCASSYGPAGANVLTFGAGSRLTVL.

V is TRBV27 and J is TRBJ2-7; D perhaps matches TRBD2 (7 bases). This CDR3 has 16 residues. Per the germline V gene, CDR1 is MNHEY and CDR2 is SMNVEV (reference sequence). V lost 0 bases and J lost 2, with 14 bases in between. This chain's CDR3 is CASSLSGGDKPYEQYF. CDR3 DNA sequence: TGTGCCAGCAGTTTATCGGGGGGGGACAAACCCTACGAGCAGTACTTC.

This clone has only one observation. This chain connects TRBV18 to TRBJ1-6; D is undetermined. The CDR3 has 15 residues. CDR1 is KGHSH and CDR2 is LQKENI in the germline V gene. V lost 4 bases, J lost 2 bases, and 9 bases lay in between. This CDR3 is CASSQGIPYNSPLHF. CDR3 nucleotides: TGTGCCAGCTCACAAGGGATTCCCTATAATTCACCCCTCCACTTT. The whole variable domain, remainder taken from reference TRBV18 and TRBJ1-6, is NAGVMQNPRHLVRRRGQEARLRCSPMKGHSHVYWYRQLPEEGLKFMVYLQKENIIDESGMPKERFSAEFPKEGPSILRIQQVVRGDSAAYFCASSQGIPYNSPLHFGNGTRLTVT.

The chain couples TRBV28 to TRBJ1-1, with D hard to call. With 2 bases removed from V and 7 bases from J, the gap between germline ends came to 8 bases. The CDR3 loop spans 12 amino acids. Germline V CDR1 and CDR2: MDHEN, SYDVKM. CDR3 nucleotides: TGTGCCAGCAGTTTAAACCGGATTGAAGCTTTCTTT. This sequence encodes CASSLNRIEAFF.

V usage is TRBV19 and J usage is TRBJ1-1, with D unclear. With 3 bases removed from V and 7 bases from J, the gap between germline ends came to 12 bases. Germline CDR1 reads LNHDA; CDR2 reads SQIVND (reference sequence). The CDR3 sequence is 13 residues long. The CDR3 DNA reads TGTGCCAGTAGTATTGGGTCGGGGAGTGAAGCTTTCTTT. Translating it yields CASSIGSGSEAFF.

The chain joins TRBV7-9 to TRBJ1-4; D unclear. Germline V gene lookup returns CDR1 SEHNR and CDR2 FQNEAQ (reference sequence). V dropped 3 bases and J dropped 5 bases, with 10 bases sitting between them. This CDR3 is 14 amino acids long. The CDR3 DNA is TGTGCCAGCAGCTTGCCGGGGATCAATGAAAAACTGTTTTTT. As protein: CASSLPGINEKLFF.

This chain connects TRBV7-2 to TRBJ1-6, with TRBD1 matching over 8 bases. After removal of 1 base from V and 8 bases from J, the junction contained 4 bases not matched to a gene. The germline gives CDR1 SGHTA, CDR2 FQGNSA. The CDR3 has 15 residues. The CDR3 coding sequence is TGTGCCAGCAGCTTAGACGCGGGACAGGATTCACCCCTCCACTTT. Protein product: CASSLDAGQDSPLHF.

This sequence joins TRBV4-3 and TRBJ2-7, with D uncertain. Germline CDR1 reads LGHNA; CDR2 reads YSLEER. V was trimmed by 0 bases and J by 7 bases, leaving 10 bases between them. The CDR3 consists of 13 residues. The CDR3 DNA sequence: TGCGCCAGCAGCCAAGACTTACCCACGGAGCAGTACTTC. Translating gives CASSQDLPTEQYF.

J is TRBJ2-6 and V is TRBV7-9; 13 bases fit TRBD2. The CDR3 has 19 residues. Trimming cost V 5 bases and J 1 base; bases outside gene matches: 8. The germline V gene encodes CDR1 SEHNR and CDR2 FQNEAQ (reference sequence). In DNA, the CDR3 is TGTGCCAGCAGCGTTCTGGGACTAGCGGGAAAGTCTGGGGCCAACGTCCTGACTTTC. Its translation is CASSVLGLAGKSGANVLTF. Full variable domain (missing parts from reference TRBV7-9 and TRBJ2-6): DTGVSQNPRHKITKRGQNVTFRCDPISEHNRLYWYRQTLGQGPEFLTYFQNEAQLEKSRLLSDRFSAERPKGSFSTLEIQRTEQGDSAMYLCASSVLGLAGKSGANVLTFGAGSRLTVL.

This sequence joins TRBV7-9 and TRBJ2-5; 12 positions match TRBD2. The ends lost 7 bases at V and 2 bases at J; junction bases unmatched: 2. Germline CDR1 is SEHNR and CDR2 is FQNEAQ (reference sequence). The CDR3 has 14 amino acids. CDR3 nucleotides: TGTGCCAGCACTCTAGCGGGGGGGCAAGAGACCCAGTACTTC. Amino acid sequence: CASTLAGGQETQYF.

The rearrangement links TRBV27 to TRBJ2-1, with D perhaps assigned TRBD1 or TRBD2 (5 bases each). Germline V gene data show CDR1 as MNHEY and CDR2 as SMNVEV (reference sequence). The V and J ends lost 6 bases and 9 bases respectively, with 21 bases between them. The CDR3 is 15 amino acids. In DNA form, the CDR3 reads TGTGCCAGCAGGCCCAATACGCTACGGGGCGGTGAGCAGTTCTTC. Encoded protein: CASRPNTLRGGEQFF.

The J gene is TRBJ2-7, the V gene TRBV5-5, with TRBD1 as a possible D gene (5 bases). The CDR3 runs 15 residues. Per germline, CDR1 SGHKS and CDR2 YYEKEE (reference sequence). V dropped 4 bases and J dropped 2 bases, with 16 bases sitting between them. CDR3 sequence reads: CASSRTGMQTYEQYF. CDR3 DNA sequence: TGTGCCAGCAGCCGTACAGGAATGCAGACCTACGAGCAGTACTTC.

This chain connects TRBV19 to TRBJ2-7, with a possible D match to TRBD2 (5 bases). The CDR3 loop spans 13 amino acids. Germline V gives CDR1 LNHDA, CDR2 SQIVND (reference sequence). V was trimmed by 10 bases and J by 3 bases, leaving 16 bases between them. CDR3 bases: TGTGCCACCTCGTCAGGCGCGGGCTACGAGCAGTACTTC. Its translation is CATSSGAGYEQYF.

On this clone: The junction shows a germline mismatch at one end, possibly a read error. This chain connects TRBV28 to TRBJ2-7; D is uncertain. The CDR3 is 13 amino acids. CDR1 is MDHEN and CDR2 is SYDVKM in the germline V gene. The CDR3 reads CASSSDPWRKRNF. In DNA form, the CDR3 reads TGTGCCAGCAGTTCAGATCCGTGGCGGAAGAGGAACTTC.

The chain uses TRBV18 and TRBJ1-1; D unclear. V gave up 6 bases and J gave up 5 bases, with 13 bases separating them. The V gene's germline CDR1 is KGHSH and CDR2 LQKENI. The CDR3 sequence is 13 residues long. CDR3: CASSLISDTEAFF. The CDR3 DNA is TGTGCCAGCTCCCTGATTTCGGATACTGAAGCTTTCTTT.